A selection of T cell receptor beta chains follows, all from one sample in a study of blood T cells in healthy people across ages. Via MiXCR, TCRdb re-called the 5' RACE reads, giving one row per CDR3 protein. The data contain hundreds of thousands of distinct CDR3 sequences, 52% of them singletons. Sequences were obtained from blood. These TCRs come from a woman older than 75 in good health. CDR3s leave out the opening cysteine and the closing phenylalanine or tryptophan.

v_gene,j_gene,len,CDR3aa
TRBV7-2,TRBJ2-3,12,ASRDRISTDTQY
TRBV28,TRBJ2-3,13,ATENGGQGGDTQY
TRBV6-5,TRBJ2-2,17,ASSYSNSGRGRNTGELF
TRBV25-1,TRBJ1-5,11,ASSVGMEQPQH
TRBV15,TRBJ1-3,13,ATSTGRSSGNTIY
TRBV3-1,TRBJ2-2,11,ASSHGGSGELF
TRBV12-3/TRBV12-4,TRBJ1-2,11,ASSLVGVYGYT
TRBV6-5,TRBJ2-3,11,ASSYPGWDTQY
TRBV5-1,TRBJ2-3,13,ASSSRTSGTDTQY
TRBV15,TRBJ1-1,11,ATSRDRSVEAF
TRBV20-1,TRBJ1-3,13,SANRAGTSGNTIY
TRBV10-3,TRBJ2-1,13,AIGPLAGGTNEQF
TRBV12-3/TRBV12-4,TRBJ2-1,13,ASTERDRVSNEQF
TRBV7-8,TRBJ2-5,11,ASSLTYRETQY
TRBV2,TRBJ2-3,13,ASKPFAGESGTQY
TRBV12-3/TRBV12-4,TRBJ2-7,15,ASSQPGVQRLNYEQY
TRBV12-3/TRBV12-4,TRBJ2-3,12,ASSWAATTDTQY